The rows below give T cell receptor beta chains drawn from one sample of a study of T-cell memory formation after mild COVID-19. From the 5' RACE reads, TCRdb called clonotypes with MiXCR, one entry per CDR3 protein. This sample yields approximately 200,000 distinct CDR3 sequences, of which approximately 16% are seen a single time; about 2% belongs to the top ten. Sequencing was carried out using PBMCs or a T cell subset sorted from them (not recorded which). The origin of the receptors is an adult woman who had mild COVID-19 (a few samples of this study predate the infection). Cell type and time point are not known. Both conserved end residues are part of each CDR3. Fields, in order: J gene, V gene, clone size, D gene, CDR3 DNA, CDR3 protein. D genes are given only for firm matches. The size of a clone is reported for some rows only, either as once, few or many, or as a class for expanded clones.

TRBJ2-3 | TRBV7-3 | many | NA | TGTGCCAGCAGACTCACAGGGAGGAGCACAGATACGCAGTATTTT | CASRLTGRSTDTQYF
TRBJ1-2 | TRBV20-1 | few | NA | TGCAGTGCTAGCCCCCGGTCGGCGGGACCCCGGAGGGGAGGCTACACCTTC | CSASPRSAGPRRGGYTF
TRBJ2-1 | TRBV12-3/TRBV12-4 | few | TRBD1 | TGTGCCAGCAGACGGGACAGGGGAGGGTCGGGCAACGGTGAGCAGTTCTTC | CASRRDRGGSGNGEQFF
TRBJ2-7 | TRBV6-1 | NA | TRBD2 | TGTGCCAGCCAAAGAGGGACTAGCGGGGGGGGCCACTACGAGCAGTACTTC | CASQRGTSGGGHYEQYF
TRBJ2-2 | TRBV6-5 | few | NA | TGTGCCAGCAGAAGGGCGCGCACCGGGGAGCTGTTTTTT | CASRRARTGELFF
TRBJ2-6 | TRBV29-1 | many | NA | TGCAGCGTTGAACGGGACACCGACTCTGGGGCCAACGTCCTGACTTTC | CSVERDTDSGANVLTF
TRBJ2-1 | TRBV3-1 | NA | NA | TGTGCCAGCAGCCAGAGCGGGCCACCCAGGGAGCAGTTCTTC | CASSQSGPPREQFF
TRBJ2-7 | TRBV19 | many | TRBD1 | TGTGCCAGTAGAGCGACAGGGGGAAGCTCCTACGAGCAGTACTTC | CASRATGGSSYEQYF
TRBJ2-1 | TRBV29-1 | NA | NA | TGCAGCATAAGACCGGGAGCCAATTCCTACAATGAGCAGTTCTTC | CSIRPGANSYNEQFF
TRBJ2-3 | TRBV7-2 | NA | TRBD1 | TGTGCCAGCAGCTCGGGACAGGGGAATTGGAATACGCAGTATTTT | CASSSGQGNWNTQYF
TRBJ1-1 | TRBV3-1 | few | TRBD1 | TGTGCCAGCAGCCAAGGGGACAGGGCCGCTGAAGCTTTCTTT | CASSQGDRAAEAFF
TRBJ1-5 | TRBV5-1 | NA | TRBD1 | TGCGCCAGCAGCTTGGGGGACAGGGGCCAGCCCCAGCATTTT | CASSLGDRGQPQHF
TRBJ2-7 | TRBV6-2/TRBV6-3 | few | TRBD2 | TGTGCCAGCAGTTACCTAAGCGGGACCAACTACGAGCAGTACTTC | CASSYLSGTNYEQYF
TRBJ2-5 | TRBV4-1 | few | NA | TGCGCCAGCAGCCAAGTAAACGGAGAGACCCAGTACTTC | CASSQVNGETQYF
TRBJ2-3 | TRBV7-9 | few | NA | TGTGCCAGCAGCCCACTACAGGGATCTAGCACAGATACGCAGTATTTT | CASSPLQGSSTDTQYF
TRBJ2-1 | TRBV7-8 | many | NA | TGTGCCAGCAGCTCTTCCGGACCGATAGGATACAATGAGCAGTTCTTC | CASSSSGPIGYNEQFF
TRBJ2-1 | TRBV19 | NA | NA | TGTGCCAGTAGTATAGACCCACTAGGGTATGAGCAGTTCTTC | CASSIDPLGYEQFF
TRBJ1-1 | TRBV6-1 | few | TRBD1 | TGTGCCAGCAGACAGGGGATAGAAGACACTGAAGCTTTCTTT | CASRQGIEDTEAFF
TRBJ1-1 | TRBV7-9 | NA | NA | TGTGCCAGCAGCTTACCCGGCAGGGAAGCTTTCTTT | CASSLPGREAFF
TRBJ2-7 | TRBV24-1 | NA | NA | TGTGCCACCAGTGACAACTCCTACGAGCAGTACTTC | CATSDNSYEQYF
TRBJ2-1 | TRBV30 | NA | TRBD2 | TGTGCCTGGAGTCTGGGGACTAGCCCGAACAATGAGCAGTTCTTC | CAWSLGTSPNNEQFF
TRBJ1-1 | TRBV11-2 | NA | NA | TGTGCCAGCAGCTTAGGTCTCCGGGTTAACACTGAAGCTTTCTTT | CASSLGLRVNTEAFF
TRBJ2-1 | TRBV7-9 | many | NA | TGTGCCAGCAGCTTAGCGCGGCTGAACAATGAGCAGTTCTTC | CASSLARLNNEQFF
TRBJ2-1 | TRBV7-3 | few | NA | TGTGCCAGCAGCTTAGGACTGGCGGGGTATTACAATGAGCAGTTCTTC | CASSLGLAGYYNEQFF
TRBJ2-1 | TRBV7-2 | many | TRBD2 | TGTGCCAGCACCGGGAGGGCCCGGGACAATGAGCAGTTCTTC | CASTGRARDNEQFF
TRBJ1-2 | TRBV6-2/TRBV6-3 | few | NA | TGTGCCACCGTGGGTGGGCAGAACAACTATGGCTACACCTTC | CATVGGQNNYGYTF
TRBJ2-2 | TRBV19 | few | NA | TGTGCCAGTAGTCCAGACAGTAGGAACACCGGGGAGCTGTTTTTT | CASSPDSRNTGELFF